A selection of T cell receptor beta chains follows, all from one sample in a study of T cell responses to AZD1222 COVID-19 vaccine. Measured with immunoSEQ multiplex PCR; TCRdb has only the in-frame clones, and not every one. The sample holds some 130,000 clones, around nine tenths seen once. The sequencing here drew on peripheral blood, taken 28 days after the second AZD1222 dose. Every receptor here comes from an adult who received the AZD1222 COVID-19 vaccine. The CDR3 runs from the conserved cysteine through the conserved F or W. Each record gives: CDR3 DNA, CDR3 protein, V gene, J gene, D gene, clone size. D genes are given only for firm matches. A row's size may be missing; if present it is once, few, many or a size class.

cdr3_nt: TGTGCCATCAGTGAGGGCAGGTACGATAACTATGGCTACACCTTC
cdr3_aa: CAISEGRYDNYGYTF
v_call: TRBV10-3
j_call: TRBJ1-2
d_call: NA
clone_size: NA

cdr3_nt: TGTGCCAGCAGCTCGTTTGGGACAGGCTCGTTTTCACCCCTCCACTTT
cdr3_aa: CASSSFGTGSFSPLHF
v_call: TRBV5-4
j_call: TRBJ1-6
d_call: TRBD1
clone_size: NA

cdr3_nt: TGTGCCAGCAGCCAAGATGGGACTAGCGGGGGCAAGTACAATGAGCAGTTCTTC
cdr3_aa: CASSQDGTSGGKYNEQFF
v_call: TRBV4-2
j_call: TRBJ2-1
d_call: TRBD2
clone_size: NA

cdr3_nt: TGTGCCAGTAGTATAGACAGGACAGGGCGAGGTCAGCCCCAGCATTTT
cdr3_aa: CASSIDRTGRGQPQHF
v_call: TRBV19
j_call: TRBJ1-5
d_call: TRBD1
clone_size: NA

cdr3_nt: TGTGCCAGCAACCAGGACAGGGTGCGGGGCTACACCTTC
cdr3_aa: CASNQDRVRGYTF
v_call: TRBV6-5
j_call: TRBJ1-2
d_call: TRBD1
clone_size: NA

cdr3_nt: TGTGCCAGCTCACCGGGGCAGGGAGAGACCCAGTACTTC
cdr3_aa: CASSPGQGETQYF
v_call: TRBV18
j_call: TRBJ2-5
d_call: NA
clone_size: NA

cdr3_nt: TGTGCCAGCTCACCACCGTTGGGACAGGCCCACAATGAGCAGTTCTTC
cdr3_aa: CASSPPLGQAHNEQFF
v_call: TRBV18
j_call: TRBJ2-1
d_call: TRBD1
clone_size: NA

cdr3_nt: TGTGCCAGCAGCCGGACCCTGACTAGCGGGGCCTACGAGCAGTACTTC
cdr3_aa: CASSRTLTSGAYEQYF
v_call: TRBV9
j_call: TRBJ2-7
d_call: TRBD2
clone_size: NA

cdr3_nt: TGTGCCAGCAGCCAAAGACTAGCGGGAGTTTGGGTTGAGCAGTTCTTC
cdr3_aa: CASSQRLAGVWVEQFF
v_call: TRBV6-2/TRBV6-3
j_call: TRBJ2-1
d_call: TRBD2
clone_size: once

cdr3_nt: TGTGCCAGCAGTTTATCCTCTAGCGGGGGCCCCACTGAGCAGTTCTTC
cdr3_aa: CASSLSSSGGPTEQFF
v_call: TRBV27
j_call: TRBJ2-1
d_call: TRBD2
clone_size: few

cdr3_nt: TGTGCCAGCAGCCAAGACACCCCTATGCGGGAGGAGGTCAATGGGCAGTTCTTC
cdr3_aa: CASSQDTPMREEVNGQFF
v_call: TRBV14
j_call: TRBJ2-1
d_call: TRBD2
clone_size: NA

cdr3_nt: TGCAGCGTCTCGACAGGGCCCTCTCAGCCCCAGCATTTT
cdr3_aa: CSVSTGPSQPQHF
v_call: TRBV29-1
j_call: TRBJ1-5
d_call: TRBD1
clone_size: NA

cdr3_nt: TGCAGTGCTAATACAGGGCTTGGCTACACCTTC
cdr3_aa: CSANTGLGYTF
v_call: TRBV20-1
j_call: TRBJ1-2
d_call: NA
clone_size: NA

cdr3_nt: TGTGCCAGCAGTCCACGTTTTCAGCCCCAGCATTTT
cdr3_aa: CASSPRFQPQHF
v_call: TRBV28
j_call: TRBJ1-5
d_call: NA
clone_size: NA

cdr3_nt: TGTGCCAGCAGCTCCCTCGGACTAGCGGGAAACAATGAGCAGTTCTTC
cdr3_aa: CASSSLGLAGNNEQFF
v_call: TRBV7-6
j_call: TRBJ2-1
d_call: TRBD2
clone_size: NA

cdr3_nt: TGTGCCAGTAGTATTCGGGATGGGGGTGAAAAACTGTTTTTT
cdr3_aa: CASSIRDGGEKLFF
v_call: TRBV19
j_call: TRBJ1-4
d_call: NA
clone_size: NA

cdr3_nt: TGTGCCAGCAGTTCCAGGGATTATTCACCCCTCCACTTT
cdr3_aa: CASSSRDYSPLHF
v_call: TRBV6-5
j_call: TRBJ1-6
d_call: NA
clone_size: NA

cdr3_nt: TGTGCCAGCTCCCAGGCGGGCGGAGGGGTTTGGACTGAAGCTTTCTTT
cdr3_aa: CASSQAGGGVWTEAFF
v_call: TRBV18
j_call: TRBJ1-1
d_call: NA
clone_size: NA

cdr3_nt: TGTGCCAGCAGTTTGACAGGGGGGGAGACCCAGTACTTC
cdr3_aa: CASSLTGGETQYF
v_call: TRBV12-3/TRBV12-4
j_call: TRBJ2-5
d_call: TRBD1
clone_size: NA

cdr3_nt: TGCGCCAGCAGTCATCCGGGAGCGGGAGACTACAATGAGCAGTTCTTC
cdr3_aa: CASSHPGAGDYNEQFF
v_call: TRBV23-1
j_call: TRBJ2-1
d_call: TRBD2
clone_size: NA

cdr3_nt: TGTGCCAGCAGGGGGACTAGCGGACTCACAGATACGCAGTATTTT
cdr3_aa: CASRGTSGLTDTQYF
v_call: TRBV27
j_call: TRBJ2-3
d_call: TRBD2
clone_size: NA

cdr3_nt: TGTGCCAGCAGTCCCGGGACTAGCGGGGGGTACGAGCAGTACTTC
cdr3_aa: CASSPGTSGGYEQYF
v_call: TRBV6-2/TRBV6-3
j_call: TRBJ2-7
d_call: TRBD2
clone_size: NA

cdr3_nt: TGTGCCAGCAGTCCACAACACAATCAGCCCCAGCATTTT
cdr3_aa: CASSPQHNQPQHF
v_call: TRBV11-2
j_call: TRBJ1-5
d_call: NA
clone_size: NA

cdr3_nt: TGCGCCAGCAGCTTGGACGGCGGGAGCTCCTACAATGAGCAGTTCTTC
cdr3_aa: CASSLDGGSSYNEQFF
v_call: TRBV5-1
j_call: TRBJ2-1
d_call: TRBD2
clone_size: NA

cdr3_nt: TGTGCCAGCAGCCCGAGGGATGAGTGGGGAGAGACCCAGTACTTC
cdr3_aa: CASSPRDEWGETQYF
v_call: TRBV7-3
j_call: TRBJ2-5
d_call: NA
clone_size: NA

cdr3_nt: TGTGCCAGCTCACCCCGCCAAGAGACCCAGTACTTC
cdr3_aa: CASSPRQETQYF
v_call: TRBV18
j_call: TRBJ2-5
d_call: NA
clone_size: many

cdr3_nt: TGTGCCAGCAGCCCGGGCGGGGGAGGTAGCACAGATACGCAGTATTTT
cdr3_aa: CASSPGGGGSTDTQYF
v_call: TRBV7-3
j_call: TRBJ2-3
d_call: TRBD2
clone_size: NA

cdr3_nt: TGTGCCAGCAGTTTAAAGTGGACAGGGGAGAAGTCACCCCTCCACTTT
cdr3_aa: CASSLKWTGEKSPLHF
v_call: TRBV27
j_call: TRBJ1-6
d_call: TRBD1
clone_size: once

cdr3_nt: TGTGCCAGCTCACCAGAGGGACAAGACAATCAGCCCCAGCATTTT
cdr3_aa: CASSPEGQDNQPQHF
v_call: TRBV18
j_call: TRBJ1-5
d_call: NA
clone_size: NA

cdr3_nt: TGTGCCAGCAGTGATTGGGGGATTGGTTATGGCTACACCTTC
cdr3_aa: CASSDWGIGYGYTF
v_call: TRBV6-1
j_call: TRBJ1-2
d_call: NA
clone_size: NA

cdr3_nt: TGTGCCAGTAGTATAAAACAGATGAACACTGAAGCTTTCTTT
cdr3_aa: CASSIKQMNTEAFF
v_call: TRBV19
j_call: TRBJ1-1
d_call: NA
clone_size: NA

cdr3_nt: TGCAGCGCTAAGTCTGGAGGGAACACTGAAGCTTTCTTT
cdr3_aa: CSAKSGGNTEAFF
v_call: TRBV29-1
j_call: TRBJ1-1
d_call: NA
clone_size: NA

cdr3_nt: TGTGCCAGCAGTACTAGCGGGAATGAGCAGTTCTTC
cdr3_aa: CASSTSGNEQFF
v_call: TRBV2
j_call: TRBJ2-1
d_call: TRBD2
clone_size: NA

cdr3_nt: TGTGCCAGCAGTTGGGACATTACGAACACCGGGGAGCTGTTTTTT
cdr3_aa: CASSWDITNTGELFF
v_call: TRBV27
j_call: TRBJ2-2
d_call: NA
clone_size: NA

cdr3_nt: TGCGCCAGCAGCCAAGAGCCGATCCACCTGGCTATCCGGGAAAAACTGTTTTTT
cdr3_aa: CASSQEPIHLAIREKLFF
v_call: TRBV4-1
j_call: TRBJ1-4
d_call: NA
clone_size: NA

cdr3_nt: TGTGCCAGCAGTGAGGGGATGGGGGCCGGTTCACCCCTCCACTTT
cdr3_aa: CASSEGMGAGSPLHF
v_call: TRBV25-1
j_call: TRBJ1-6
d_call: NA
clone_size: once

cdr3_nt: TGTGCCAGCAGCGAACTACCAGGGGTGTGGGCTGAAGCTTTCTTT
cdr3_aa: CASSELPGVWAEAFF
v_call: TRBV11-2
j_call: TRBJ1-1
d_call: NA
clone_size: NA

cdr3_nt: TGTGCCAGCAGCCAGGGGAGCGGATTCCAAGAGACCCAGTACTTC
cdr3_aa: CASSQGSGFQETQYF
v_call: TRBV11-2
j_call: TRBJ2-5
d_call: NA
clone_size: NA

cdr3_nt: TGTGCCAGCGATGAAACAGGGGGCTTTGGGGGCTACACCTTC
cdr3_aa: CASDETGGFGGYTF
v_call: TRBV2
j_call: TRBJ1-2
d_call: TRBD1
clone_size: once

cdr3_nt: TGTGCCAGCAGATCCGGGACAGGGGGCTACGAGCAGTACTTC
cdr3_aa: CASRSGTGGYEQYF
v_call: TRBV7-2
j_call: TRBJ2-7
d_call: TRBD1
clone_size: NA

cdr3_nt: TGTGCCTGGAGTACCCGGGACGGACAGTACTTC
cdr3_aa: CAWSTRDGQYF
v_call: TRBV30
j_call: TRBJ2-5
d_call: NA
clone_size: NA

cdr3_nt: TGCGCCAGCAGCCGTCTGGCTGGGTCGGGACAGGGCGAAAAACTGTTTTTT
cdr3_aa: CASSRLAGSGQGEKLFF
v_call: TRBV5-1
j_call: TRBJ1-4
d_call: TRBD1
clone_size: NA

cdr3_nt: TGTGCCAGTAGTCTTCCTGGGTGGGGGACTGGGGCCAACGTCCTGACTTTC
cdr3_aa: CASSLPGWGTGANVLTF
v_call: TRBV19
j_call: TRBJ2-6
d_call: NA
clone_size: NA

cdr3_nt: TGTGCCAGCAGCCCCTTTGAGGGTGAAGGGTGGGGGGAGACCCAGTACTTC
cdr3_aa: CASSPFEGEGWGETQYF
v_call: TRBV5-6
j_call: TRBJ2-5
d_call: NA
clone_size: NA

cdr3_nt: TGTGCCAGCAGCTTAGCGGGGACAGTGGGGCACTACGAGCAGTACTTC
cdr3_aa: CASSLAGTVGHYEQYF
v_call: TRBV7-6
j_call: TRBJ2-7
d_call: TRBD1
clone_size: once

cdr3_nt: TGCGCCAGCAGCCAAGATCCGAAGGGGGACAGGGTTGAAAAACTGTTTTTT
cdr3_aa: CASSQDPKGDRVEKLFF
v_call: TRBV4-3
j_call: TRBJ1-4
d_call: TRBD1
clone_size: NA

cdr3_nt: TGTGCCAGTAGTTACAGGGTCCCGAACACTGAAGCTTTCTTT
cdr3_aa: CASSYRVPNTEAFF
v_call: TRBV19
j_call: TRBJ1-1
d_call: NA
clone_size: NA

cdr3_nt: TGCGCCAGCAGCTTGGAAATTCAGGGGGCCGCGAACACTGAAGCTTTCTTT
cdr3_aa: CASSLEIQGAANTEAFF
v_call: TRBV5-1
j_call: TRBJ1-1
d_call: TRBD1
clone_size: NA

cdr3_nt: TGCAGCGGGGGCCATAGCACAGATACGCAGTATTTT
cdr3_aa: CSGGHSTDTQYF
v_call: TRBV29-1
j_call: TRBJ2-3
d_call: NA
clone_size: NA

cdr3_nt: TGTGCCAGCAGTTACTCCCAAGCGTCGGGGAACTATGGCTACACCTTC
cdr3_aa: CASSYSQASGNYGYTF
v_call: TRBV6-5
j_call: TRBJ1-2
d_call: NA
clone_size: NA

cdr3_nt: TGTGCCAGCAGCAGATACAGGGGTATCTCGGGGGCCAACGTCCTGACTTTC
cdr3_aa: CASSRYRGISGANVLTF
v_call: TRBV5-6
j_call: TRBJ2-6
d_call: TRBD1
clone_size: NA

cdr3_nt: TGTGCCAGCAGCCTCTATCTTCTAGCGGGGGGGCCGGATGAGCAGTTCTTC
cdr3_aa: CASSLYLLAGGPDEQFF
v_call: TRBV7-2
j_call: TRBJ2-1
d_call: TRBD2
clone_size: NA

cdr3_nt: TGTGCCAGCTCATGGGACAGGGGCCGGTACAATGAGCAGTTCTTC
cdr3_aa: CASSWDRGRYNEQFF
v_call: TRBV18
j_call: TRBJ2-1
d_call: TRBD1
clone_size: NA

cdr3_nt: TGTGCCAGCAGTCCAAGGGGAAAGGATCAGCCCCAGCATTTT
cdr3_aa: CASSPRGKDQPQHF
v_call: TRBV27
j_call: TRBJ1-5
d_call: NA
clone_size: NA

cdr3_nt: TGTGCCAGCAGTTCTGGACAGAATGAAAAACTGTTTTTT
cdr3_aa: CASSSGQNEKLFF
v_call: TRBV28
j_call: TRBJ1-4
d_call: NA
clone_size: NA

cdr3_nt: TGTGCCAGCAGCTTGGACCTACTAGCGAGAGGGGCCAACGTCCTGACTTTC
cdr3_aa: CASSLDLLARGANVLTF
v_call: TRBV5-6
j_call: TRBJ2-6
d_call: TRBD2
clone_size: NA